Shown below are 26 T cell receptor beta chains from a single sample sequenced in a study of molecular identifiers for immune sequencing clone quantification. One entry per CDR3 protein, called by TCRdb with MiXCR from the PCR reads. The sample contains 60,000 to 70,000 distinct CDR3 sequences, around 17% of which appear only once. Sequences were obtained from naive CD8+ T cells from blood, with Jurkat cell RNA spiked in. Subset indicated: FACS-sorted CD8+CD4-CCR7+CD45RA+ naive T cells. The source is a human donor in good health. Some libraries in this study had Jurkat cell RNA spiked in.

About this clonotype itself: A read error may be the cause here, since a much bigger clone is one base away. The DNA for the CDR3 is TGCAGTGCTACCTCGGATGGATACAGCGGCCCCTTCTACGAGCAGTACTTC. Its translation is CSATSDGYSGPFYEQYF. This chain connects TRBV20-1 to TRBJ2-7; D may be TRBD2 (5 bases). The V gene lost 4 bases and the J gene lost 3 bases, with 25 bases spanning the gap. This CDR3 comprises 17 residues. Germline CDR1 reads DFQATT; CDR2 reads SNEGSKA (reference sequence).

This clonotype was recorded once. A much larger clone lies a single base off, so this may be a read error. The CDR3 does not close with the conserved phenylalanine or tryptophan, likely indicating a read error. The chain uses TRBV7-9 and TRBJ2-1; 9 positions agree with TRBD2. In germline, CDR1 is SEHNR, CDR2 FQNEAQ (reference sequence). The CDR3 is 16 residues long. J was trimmed by 3 bases and V by 4 bases; bases with no gene match: 7. CDR3 in amino acids: CASSSASGTNYNEQFL. CDR3 coding DNA: TGTGCCAGCAGCTCGGCTAGCGGGACCAACTACAATGAGCAGTTCCTC.

There are many counts of this clonotype. The rearrangement uses TRBV5-1 and TRBJ2-7; D uncertain. The CDR3 has 15 amino acids. Per the germline V gene, CDR1 is SGHRS and CDR2 is YFSETQ. V was pared by 0 bases and J by 2 bases, with 12 bases between. CDR3 residues: CASSLDATSTYEQYF. The DNA of the CDR3 is TGCGCCAGCAGCTTGGATGCGACAAGTACCTACGAGCAGTACTTC.

Ten or more counts support this clonotype. The CDR3 sequence is CASSLEFAGPYEQYF. In DNA, the CDR3 is TGTGCCAGCAGCTTAGAGTTCGCAGGGCCCTACGAGCAGTACTTC. The chain joins TRBV7-6 to TRBJ2-7, with D maybe TRBD1 (5 bases). V was cut by 1 base and J by 2 bases, with 12 bases left in between. The germline CDR1 and CDR2 sequences are SGHVS and FNYEAQ. The CDR3 extends over 15 amino acids.

A note on this clonotype: A read error may be the cause here, since a much bigger clone is one base away. The V gene is TRBV5-1, the J gene TRBJ2-3; TRBD2 aligns across 12 bases. Germline V gene sequence: CDR1 SGHRS, CDR2 YFSETQ. V was clipped by 0 bases and J by 5 bases; unmatched bases: 10. The CDR3 is 18 amino acids. CDR3 coding DNA: TGCGCCAGCAGCTTGGTACTAGCGGGAGGCCAAAGCGGAGATACGCAGTATTTT. This sequence encodes CASSLVLAGGQSGDTQYF.

This clonotype was picked up many times. The chain recombines TRBV12-5 with TRBJ2-7, with 8 bases lining up with TRBD2. CDR3 length: 16 residues. Trimming took 0 bases from V and 2 from J; bases not matched to a gene: 6. Germline values: CDR1 LGHNT, CDR2 FRNRAP. CDR3 residues: CASGLVAGLEAYEQYF. In DNA form, the CDR3 reads TGTGCTAGTGGTTTGGTCGCGGGACTAGAGGCCTACGAGCAGTACTTC.

This clonotype was detected ten times or more. The chain carries TRBV6-4 and TRBJ2-3, with 11 bases lining up with TRBD1. CDR1 is MRHNA and CDR2 is SNTAGT in the germline V gene. The CDR3 is 15 amino acids. After removal of 7 bases from V and 3 bases from J, the junction contained 6 bases not matched to a gene. CDR3 coding DNA: TGTGCCAGCACCCCCGGGACAGGGGGGACAGATACGCAGTATTTT. This codes for CASTPGTGGTDTQYF.

There are many counts of this clonotype. The CDR3 here is CSARAGAGGGVNTEAFF. The CDR3 nucleotides are TGCAGTGCTAGAGCTGGAGCAGGGGGCGGTGTTAACACTGAAGCTTTCTTT. J is TRBJ1-1 and V is TRBV20-1; TRBD1 matches at 8 bases. The CDR3 extends over 17 amino acids. From germline, CDR1 is DFQATT and CDR2 SNEGSKA (reference sequence). The J segment lost 2 bases and the V segment lost 1 base, leaving 12 bases of the junction unmatched.

This clonotype was observed a handful of times. A clone one base away is much larger, so this may be a read error. The rearrangement links TRBV9 to TRBJ1-1; D perhaps matches TRBD1 (5 bases). CDR1 is SGDLS and CDR2 is YYNGEE in the germline V gene. The CDR3 has 15 amino acids. V was trimmed by 3 bases and J by 1 base, leaving 13 bases between them. CDR3 DNA: TGTGCCAGCAGCGCATCTGGGGGTGGGAACACTGAAGCTTTCTTT. Translating gives CASSASGGGNTEAFF.

This clonotype has ten or more counts. The CDR3 sequence: CASSAGTSYEQYF. The CDR3 region has the DNA TGTGCCAGCAGTGCTGGCACCTCCTACGAGCAGTACTTC. The J gene is TRBJ2-7, the V gene TRBV6-1; D is undetermined. The CDR3 sequence is 13 residues long. Trimming cost V 4 bases and J 0 bases, with 7 bases left between them. Per the germline V gene, CDR1 is MNHNS and CDR2 is SASEGT.

The sample holds many counts of this clonotype. The V gene is TRBV19, the J gene TRBJ1-2; D unclear. This CDR3 comprises 12 residues. Germline-derived CDR1 and CDR2 are LNHDA and SQIVND (reference sequence). V dropped 5 bases and J dropped 3 bases, with 7 bases sitting between them. The CDR3 bases are TGTGCCAGTAGTGTCCCGGACTATGGCTACACCTTC. This gives the protein CASSVPDYGYTF.

This clonotype was seen a handful of times. Sequence at one end of the junction differs from germline and may be a read error. The J gene is TRBJ1-6, the V gene TRBV7-9; TRBD1 matches at 9 bases. The CDR3 consists of 17 residues. Germline V gene sequence: CDR1 SEHNR, CDR2 FQNEAQ (reference sequence). The CDR3 region is CARSLARDREDNSPLHF. The CDR3, as DNA: TGTGCCCGCAGCTTAGCCCGGGACAGGGAGGATAATTCACCCCTCCACTTT.

In its sample, this clonotype was seen many times. The chain carries TRBV28 and TRBJ2-7, with no clear D. Germline V CDR1 and CDR2: MDHEN, SYDVKM. The V end was cut by 3 bases, the J end by 2 bases, with 11 bases between. The CDR3 consists of 14 residues. Here the CDR3 DNA reads TGTGCCAGCAGTTTGTATGGGAAAACCTACGAGCAGTACTTC. It codes for CASSLYGKTYEQYF.

This clonotype was counted at least ten times. The V and J genes are TRBV7-9 and TRBJ2-2; D ambiguous. CDR3 length: 13 amino acids. V lost 3 bases to trimming and J lost 4 bases, with 6 bases between them. Germline loops: CDR1 SEHNR, CDR2 FQNEAQ (reference sequence). CDR3 region: CASSFKVTGELFF. The CDR3 coding sequence is TGTGCCAGCAGCTTTAAGGTCACCGGGGAGCTGTTTTTT.

This clonotype was counted ten times or more. J is TRBJ2-3 and V is TRBV20-1; 8 nucleotides agree with TRBD2. The CDR3 runs to 18 residues. CDR1 is DFQATT, CDR2 SNEGSKA, per germline (reference sequence). After removal of 1 base from V and 2 bases from J, the junction contained 14 bases not matched to a gene. Here the CDR3 DNA reads TGCAGTGCTAGAGTTATAGCGGGAACCTCAACGAACACAGATACGCAGTATTTT. Its translation is CSARVIAGTSTNTDTQYF.

This clonotype was picked up many times. Sequence at one end of the junction differs from germline and may be a read error. The J gene is TRBJ2-1, the V gene TRBV29-1; 14 nucleotides match TRBD2. Germline assignment: CDR1 SQVTM and CDR2 ANQGSEA. The CDR3 is 12 residues long. The CDR3 nucleotides read TGCAGCGTTGCTGGGACTAGCGGGAGCTGGATCTTC. Translated: CSVAGTSGSWIF.

Notes on this clonotype: Germline is not matched at one junction end, which may reflect a read error. The V gene is TRBV7-8, the J gene TRBJ2-1, with TRBD1 matching over 10 bases. The germline CDR1 and CDR2 sequences are SGHVS and FQNEAQ. The CDR3 has 16 residues. The CDR3 sequence: CARSSRQGASYNEQFF. CDR3 bases: TGTGCCCGCAGCTCCAGACAGGGGGCTTCCTACAATGAGCAGTTCTTC.

At least ten counts were recorded for this clonotype. The genes are TRBV6-1 and TRBJ2-5; a possible D gene is TRBD1 (5 bases). Germline CDR1 reads MNHNS; CDR2 reads SASEGT. V was shortened by 7 bases and J by 0 bases, with 12 bases between the two germline ends. The CDR3 spans 14 residues. The CDR3 coding sequence is TGTGCCAGCAATCCCCAGGGTTACCAAGAGACCCAGTACTTC. As protein: CASNPQGYQETQYF.

To note about this clonotype: With a much larger clone just one base away, this may be a read error. The chain is built from TRBV9 and TRBJ2-1; D remains unclear. The length of the CDR3 is 11 residues. Germline values: CDR1 SGDLS, CDR2 YYNGEE. V was shortened by 0 bases and J by 12 bases, with 7 bases between the two germline ends. In nucleotides, the CDR3 is TGTGCCAGCAGCGTAGAGTATGGGCAGTTCTTC. Translating it yields CASSVEYGQFF.

The V call is TRBV29-1, the J call TRBJ2-7, with TRBD1 identical over 7 bases. V shed 0 bases, J shed 2 bases, and the junction held 1 base outside the gene matches. The length of the CDR3 is 13 residues. Germline lookup yields CDR1 SQVTM and CDR2 ANQGSEA. The CDR3 coding sequence is TGCAGCGTTGAAGAGGGACAGACCTACGAGCAGTACTTC. Residues: CSVEEGQTYEQYF.

This clonotype was observed at least ten times. V gene TRBV7-9 combines with J gene TRBJ2-3; D is possibly TRBD1 (6 bases). Looked up from germline, CDR1 is SEHNR and CDR2 is FQNEAQ (reference sequence). The CDR3 is 15 residues long. V was shortened by 1 base and J by 4 bases, with 12 bases between the two germline ends. CDR3 coding DNA: TGTGCCAGCAGCTTAGGAGGGGGTGGTGCAGATACGCAGTATTTT. This sequence encodes CASSLGGGGADTQYF.

The rearrangement joins TRBV7-9 to TRBJ2-1; D gene unclear. The CDR3 is 12 residues long. V lost 2 bases, J lost 8 bases, and 7 bases lay in between. Germline assignment: CDR1 SEHNR and CDR2 FQNEAQ (reference sequence). In DNA form, the CDR3 reads TGTGCCAGCAGCTTATTACCGGATGAGCAGTTCTTC. It translates to CASSLLPDEQFF.

This clonotype was recorded at least ten times. V is TRBV28 and J is TRBJ1-2; D unresolved. V shed 5 bases and J shed 1 base, with 11 bases lying between them. The CDR3 spans 14 residues. CDR1 and CDR2 from the germline V gene are MDHEN and SYDVKM. The CDR3 protein is CASSNPTLNYGYTF. The CDR3 DNA reads as TGTGCCAGCAGTAACCCGACTCTTAACTATGGCTACACCTTC.

This clonotype was found a few times. V usage is TRBV5-6 and J usage is TRBJ2-7; D is uncertain. The CDR3 has 15 amino acids. The germline V gene has CDR1 SGHDT and CDR2 YYEEEE. V gave up 0 bases and J gave up 2 bases, with 12 bases separating them. CDR3 loop: CASSLEVFNPYEQYF. The CDR3 coding sequence is TGTGCCAGCAGCTTGGAGGTTTTCAATCCCTACGAGCAGTACTTC.

The chain has TRBV7-9 and TRBJ1-1, with D possibly TRBD1 on 6 matching bases. V gave up 5 bases and J gave up 1 base, with 11 bases separating them. CDR1 and CDR2 (germline): SEHNR, FQNEAQ (reference sequence). The CDR3 totals 14 residues. CDR3 nucleotide sequence: TGTGCCAGCAGCCCCCGGGGGCCGAACACTGAAGCTTTCTTT. As protein: CASSPRGPNTEAFF.

In its sample, this clonotype was seen a few times. A much larger clonotype is one base distant, so this may be a read error. This CDR3 fails to terminate in the conserved phenylalanine or tryptophan, so it likely reflects a read error. V is TRBV19 and J is TRBJ2-7; D not certain. Germline V gene lookup returns CDR1 LNHDA and CDR2 SQIVND (reference sequence). V was pared by 5 bases and J by 1 base, with 9 bases between. The CDR3 runs 13 residues. CDR3 in amino acids: CASSLDGSYEQYL. The CDR3 nucleotides read TGTGCCAGTAGTCTGGACGGATCCTACGAGCAGTACCTC.